This record looks at one TCR beta chain sequence and its context. Its specificity is unknown. Primers for the PCR totalled 60 Vbeta and 13 Jbeta. The method was immunoSEQ multiplex PCR; TCRdb's version includes in-frame clones alone and lacks a portion of them. Of roughly 100,000 clones in the sample, over 75% were seen once. These data are taken from a study of cytomegalovirus exposure and HLA in healthy donors. Study background: An earlier analysis found fewer than 140 million unique TCR beta sequences from about 190 million T cells. Study conclusions and caveats: Certain sequence variants were highly shared and formed a cluster, and this cluster was likely a sequencing artifact.

The sequence was obtained from a middle-aged man in good health and CMV-seronegative. Sequencing was done on a sample of PBMCs.

The CDR3 reads CASSTQGPPYEQYF. CDR3 nucleotides: TGTGCCAGCAGTACACAGGGGCCCCCCTACGAGCAGTACTTC. The chain couples TRBV6-5 to TRBJ2-7; 7 positions agree with TRBD1. CDR3 length: 14 residues. The germline CDR1 and CDR2 sequences are MNHEY and SVGAGI. V shed 5 bases, J shed 2 bases, and the junction held 6 bases outside the gene matches.